This T cell receptor (beta chain) was recorded in a study of blood T cell repertoires in COVID-19. The germline CDR1 and CDR2 sequences are KGHDR and SFDVKD. The junction had 3 bases not matched to a gene; V was cut back by 5 bases and J by 1 base. This CDR3 is 15 amino acids long. TCRdb's table, derived via immunoSEQ multiplex PCR, lists solely in-frame clones and lacks some. The sample shows around 20,000 clones, approximately 80% of them seen only once. The specimen was peripheral blood. The clonotype was recovered from a human donor in a cohort sampled during active COVID-19. V usage is TRBV24-1 and J usage is TRBJ2-1; 8 bases map to TRBD2. CDR3 DNA sequence: TGTGCCACCAGTGCTTCGGGAGGGTCCTACAATGAGCAGTTCTTC. Translating it yields CATSASGGSYNEQFF.